The 10 T cell receptor beta chains below were found in one sample sequenced in a study of regulatory T cells in long-lasting Graves disease. With iRepertoire HTBI primers and Arm-PCR of CDR3 regions, TCR beta libraries were built. MiXCR was run by TCRdb on the multiplex PCR reads, yielding one entry per CDR3 protein. The sample consists of about 210,000 distinct CDR3 sequences, roughly 19% of them appearing once. Time point defined: newly diagnosed GD, antithyroid drugs for less than 3 months. PBMC RNA served as the TCR library source. This same sample was also part of a study on T cells in Graves' hyperthyroidism and ophthalmopathy.

The sample consisted of peripheral blood mononuclear cells (PBMCs), taken at new diagnosis, from a patient treated with antithyroid drugs. All receptors come from a woman between 25 and 40 years old with Graves disease.

This clonotype occurred many times. V and J are TRBV2 and TRBJ1-6; the match to TRBD1 covers 9 bases. J gave up 9 bases and V 8 bases, and 14 bases lay outside the gene matches. The CDR3 spans 16 residues. The germline CDR1 and CDR2 sequences are SNHLY and FYNNEI. CDR3 sequence reads: CASESSRDRVFSPLHF. DNA of the CDR3: TGTGCCAGCGAGTCTTCCCGGGACAGGGTTTTTTCACCCCTCCACTTT.

At least ten counts were recorded for this clonotype. The genes are TRBV27 and TRBJ1-5, with D tentatively TRBD1 (5 bases). The CDR3 totals 15 residues. The germline gives CDR1 MNHEY, CDR2 SMNVEV (reference sequence). The V end was cut by 4 bases, the J end by 7 bases, with 17 bases between. The CDR3 nucleotides are TGTGCCAGCAGTTCTCTAAGGGGTAAGGGACAGCCCCAGCATTTT. Protein: CASSSLRGKGQPQHF.

On this clonotype itself: A far bigger clonotype differs at one base, so this is likely a read error. No conserved phenylalanine or tryptophan ends this CDR3, so it is likely a read error. This chain links TRBV27 with TRBJ1-5; D uncertain. Germline V CDR1 and CDR2: MNHEY, SMNVEV (reference sequence). V was clipped by 4 bases and J by 7 bases, with 17 bases between them. The CDR3 is 15 residues long. In nucleotides, the CDR3 is TGTGCCAGCAGTTCCACAGAAGGTTTAGGGCAGCCCCAGCATCTT. Amino acid sequence: CASSSTEGLGQPQHL.

There are many counts of this clonotype. The chain links TRBV9 to TRBJ2-1; 13 nucleotides match TRBD2. The germline gives CDR1 SGDLS, CDR2 YYNGEE. The CDR3 has 16 residues. V dropped 4 bases and J dropped 0; count of bases not matched to a gene: 1. The CDR3 here is CASSRTSGSSYNEQFF. In nucleotides, the CDR3 is TGTGCCAGCAGCAGGACTAGCGGGAGCTCCTACAATGAGCAGTTCTTC. Combining the CDR3 with reference TRBV9 and TRBJ2-1 gives the whole variable domain DSGVTQTPKHLITATGQRVTLRCSPRSGDLSVYWYQQSLDQGLQFLIQYYNGEERAKGNILERFSAQQFPDLHSELNLSSLELGDSALYFCASSRTSGSSYNEQFFGPGTRLTVL.

In this sample, this clonotype turned up many times. The chain joins TRBV11-2 to TRBJ2-2; 11 bases agree with TRBD1. Germline V gene data show CDR1 as SGHAT and CDR2 as FQNNGV. With 4 bases clipped from V and 5 bases from J, the junction kept 3 bases outside the gene matches. This CDR3 has 15 amino acids. CDR3 coding DNA: TGTGCCAGCAGCTCGGACAGGGGGCCAACCGGGGAGCTGTTTTTT. Translation: CASSSDRGPTGELFF.

Points on this clonotype: This may stem from a read error, because a much larger clone lies one nucleotide away. V is TRBV10-2 and J is TRBJ1-2, with D tentatively TRBD1 (6 bases). CDR1 is WSHSY and CDR2 is SAAADI in the germline V gene. The V end was cut by 2 bases, the J end by 3 bases, with 13 bases between. The CDR3 covers 15 residues. CDR3 in DNA: TGCGCCAGCAGTGAGAGGATTCAGGGGCACTATGGCTACACCTTC. It codes for CASSERIQGHYGYTF.

This clonotype was seen many times. The chain is built from TRBV5-4 and TRBJ1-5; TRBD1 is a possible D gene (6 bases). V lost 4 bases to trimming and J lost 7 bases, with 15 bases between them. The CDR3 has 14 residues. Germline V gene lookup returns CDR1 SGHNT and CDR2 YYREEE (reference sequence). The CDR3 spells CASSQEGVNQPQHF. CDR3 sequence (DNA): TGTGCCAGCAGCCAAGAGGGGGTAAACCAGCCCCAGCATTTT.

This clonotype appeared many times. This chain connects TRBV30 to TRBJ2-3, with TRBD2 matching 7 bases. Germline CDR1 is GTSNPN and CDR2 is SVGIG (reference sequence). V lost 0 bases, J lost 5 bases, and 11 bases stayed unmatched. This CDR3 is 16 amino acids long. The chain's CDR3 is CAWSVLAGRSGDTQYF. The CDR3 DNA reads as TGTGCCTGGAGTGTACTAGCCGGGAGGTCTGGAGATACGCAGTATTTT. The whole variable domain, remainder taken from reference TRBV30 and TRBJ2-3, is SQTIHQWPATLVQPVGSPLSLECTVEGTSNPNLYWYRQAAGRGLQLLFYSVGIGQISSEVPQNLSASRPQDRQFILSSKKLLLSDSGFYLCAWSVLAGRSGDTQYFGPGTRLTVL.

This clonotype was found many times. The chain links TRBV19 to TRBJ2-5; 7 positions match TRBD1. V was clipped by 4 bases and J by 2 bases; unmatched bases: 13. The length of the CDR3 is 17 residues. Germline CDR1 and CDR2: LNHDA and SQIVND (reference sequence). Here the CDR3 DNA reads TGTGCCAGTAGTAGCCGACAGGGTCAGGCCGGACAAGAGACCCAGTACTTC. Protein sequence: CASSSRQGQAGQETQYF.

This clonotype was found many times. The chain carries TRBV2 and TRBJ2-6, with 9 positions matching TRBD1. With V trimmed by 6 bases and J by 1 base, 7 bases remained unmatched. The CDR3 runs to 17 residues. Germline lookup yields CDR1 SNHLY and CDR2 FYNNEI. The CDR3 region is CASSMGQGRSGANVLTF. The DNA for the CDR3 is TGTGCCAGCAGCATGGGACAGGGAAGGTCTGGGGCCAACGTCCTGACTTTC.